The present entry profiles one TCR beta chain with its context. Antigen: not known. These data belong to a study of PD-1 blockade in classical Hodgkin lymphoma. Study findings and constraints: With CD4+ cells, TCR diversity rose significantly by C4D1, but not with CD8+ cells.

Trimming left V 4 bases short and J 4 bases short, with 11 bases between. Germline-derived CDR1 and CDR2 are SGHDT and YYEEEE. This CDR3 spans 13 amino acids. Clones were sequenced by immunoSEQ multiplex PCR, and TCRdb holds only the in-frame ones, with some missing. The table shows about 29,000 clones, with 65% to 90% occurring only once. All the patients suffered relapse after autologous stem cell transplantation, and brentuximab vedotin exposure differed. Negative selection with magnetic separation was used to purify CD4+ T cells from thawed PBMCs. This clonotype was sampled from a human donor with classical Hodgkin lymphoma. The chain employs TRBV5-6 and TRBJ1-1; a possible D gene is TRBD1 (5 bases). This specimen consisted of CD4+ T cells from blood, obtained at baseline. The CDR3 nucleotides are TGTGCCAGCAGCCTTCGGGGGGGCACTGAAGCTTTCTTT. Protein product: CASSLRGGTEAFF.